This TCR beta chain was sequenced in a study of shared clonotypes between healthy human individuals. About the study: The plates for each donor numbered three CD4 naive, three CD4 memory, two CD8 naive and one CD8 memory. Study results and limitations: A reduction in generation probabilities was seen for non-shared clonotypes relative to those shared by all four donors.

As to this clone: The antigen is undetermined.

As originally analysed: In the immunoSEQ data, sequences were junction-only and lacked quality scores, so filtering differed. Method: immunoSEQ multiplex PCR; TCRdb's copy keeps in-frame clones and lacks some. The V and J calls and clone size are taken from that table; D and trimming were inferred from the DNA. The sample lists around 1,000,000 clones, roughly 80% occurring once. The TCR sequence derives from a man aged 18 to 29 in good health. Some clones in this sample may be carry-over from other donors' samples. What was sequenced was memory CD4+ T cells from PBMCs. Subset indicated: CD45RA-negative fraction.

The chain's CDR3 is CASSLVRASSGANVLTF. The DNA for the CDR3 is TGCGCCAGCAGCTTGGTCCGGGCTTCCTCTGGGGCCAACGTCCTGACTTTC. The chain combines TRBV5-1 with TRBJ2-6; D unresolved. Between the trimmed V and J ends, which lost 0 bases and 0 bases, there was a span of 10 bases. CDR3 length: 17 residues. Germline CDR1 is SGHRS and CDR2 is YFSETQ.